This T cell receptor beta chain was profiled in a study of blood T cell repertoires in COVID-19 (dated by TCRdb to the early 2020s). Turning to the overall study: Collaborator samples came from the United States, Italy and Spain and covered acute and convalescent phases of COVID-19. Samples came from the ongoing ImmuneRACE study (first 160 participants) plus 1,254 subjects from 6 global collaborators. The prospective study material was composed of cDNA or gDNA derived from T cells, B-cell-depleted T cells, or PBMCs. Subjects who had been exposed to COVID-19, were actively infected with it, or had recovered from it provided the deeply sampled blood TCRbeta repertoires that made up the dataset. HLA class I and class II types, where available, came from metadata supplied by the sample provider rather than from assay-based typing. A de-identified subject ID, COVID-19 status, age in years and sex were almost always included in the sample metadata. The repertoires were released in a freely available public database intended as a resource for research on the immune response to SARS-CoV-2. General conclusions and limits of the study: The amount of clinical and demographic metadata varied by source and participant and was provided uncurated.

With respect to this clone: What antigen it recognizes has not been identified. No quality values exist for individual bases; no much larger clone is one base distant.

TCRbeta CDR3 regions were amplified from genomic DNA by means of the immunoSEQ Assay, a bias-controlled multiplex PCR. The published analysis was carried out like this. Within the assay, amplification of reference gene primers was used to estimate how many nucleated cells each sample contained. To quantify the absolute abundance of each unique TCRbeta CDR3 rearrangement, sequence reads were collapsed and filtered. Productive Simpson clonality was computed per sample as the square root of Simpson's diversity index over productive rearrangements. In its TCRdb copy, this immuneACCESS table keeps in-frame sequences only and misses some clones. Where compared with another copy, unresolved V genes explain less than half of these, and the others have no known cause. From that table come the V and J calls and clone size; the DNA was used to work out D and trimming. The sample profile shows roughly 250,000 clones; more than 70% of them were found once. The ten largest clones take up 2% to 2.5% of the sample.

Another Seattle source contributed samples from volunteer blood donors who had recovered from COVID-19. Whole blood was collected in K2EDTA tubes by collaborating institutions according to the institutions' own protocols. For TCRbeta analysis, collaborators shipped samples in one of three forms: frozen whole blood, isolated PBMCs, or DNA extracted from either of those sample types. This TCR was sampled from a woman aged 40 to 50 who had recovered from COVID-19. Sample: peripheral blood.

This receptor has the CDR3 CASSVHQGYADTQYF. The sequence in DNA is TGTGCCAGCAGCGTACACCAGGGATACGCAGATACGCAGTATTTT. The V and J segments used are TRBV9 and TRBJ2-3; tentative D gene TRBD1, with 5 bases matching. CDR1 and CDR2 (SGDLS, YYNGEE) derive from the germline V gene. Measured from the cysteine to the phenylalanine, the CDR3 is 15 residues long. Only CDR3 DNA is held: 45 bases, read in frame from base 1. The germline ends are 13 bases apart after V is trimmed by 1 base and J by 4 bases.